Sequencing of this T cell receptor beta chain was carried out in a study of T cells in women clearing cervical HPV infection. At the level of the study: Case blood drawn at lesion detection; control blood after infection cleared. Case blood was drawn a median 149 days after lesion detection.

The table came from immunoSEQ multiplex PCR; TCRdb's copy has only in-frame clones and leaves some out. Its table lists about 32,000 clones. Concerning this clone itself: What it binds is not known. With the read ending 3 residues before the CDR3 end, the germline J gene is used to fill in that end.

Germline CDR1 is MNHNS and CDR2 is SASEGT. The CDR3 totals 16 residues. Regarding the study as a whole: Effector/memory and HPV-specific T cells were not isolated, and association timing is unknown. CIN3+ cases had significantly higher TCR richness than controls; evenness did not differ.

Sequenced material: blood buffy coat. The source is a woman between 18 and 75 years old with a cervical HPV16 infection that either progressed to CIN3+ or cleared (not recorded which). The chain is built from TRBV6-1 and TRBJ2-2, with 8 bases that match TRBD1. The CDR3 loop is CASSETQGELNEKLFF. The CDR3 DNA, read in part, is TGTGCCAGCAGTGAAACACAGGGGGAGCTAAATGAAAAG.